These 14 T cell receptor beta chains came from one sample sequenced in a study of shared clonotypes between healthy human individuals (dated by TCRdb to 2018 to 2020). Library construction relied on the immunoSEQ multiplex PCR assay. TCRdb holds this immuneACCESS table with in-frame rearrangements only. Some clones are missing; in checked studies, unresolved V genes explain under half, and the rest has no known cause. The sample table records under 1,900,000 clones; approximately 98.5% of these occur just once. The ten largest clones capture 0.36% of the sample. Sequencing used naive CD4+ T cells sorted from blood. What the cell subset or site label conveys for this sample: CD45RA+ positively selected. These receptor sequences come from a man under 40 in good health.

In regard to this clone: Other DNA sequences in the sample encode the same CDR3. This sequence joins TRBV18 and TRBJ1-1; D is possibly TRBD1 (5 bases). The CDR3 extends over 15 amino acids. With 3 bases removed from V and 1 base from J, the gap between germline ends came to 12 bases. Germline V gene lookup returns CDR1 KGHSH and CDR2 LQKENI. The CDR3 nucleotides read TGTGCCAGCTCACCCGTGACAGTCCAGAACACTGAAGCTTTCTTT. As protein: CASSPVTVQNTEAFF.

The chain couples TRBV29-1 to TRBJ2-1; 10 positions match TRBD2. The CDR3 is 15 residues long. Germline V gene data show CDR1 as SQVTM and CDR2 as ANQGSEA. Losses at the gene ends were 5 bases for V and 4 bases for J; bases not matched to a gene: 8. CDR3 sequence (DNA): TGCAGCGTTCCCAGTACTAGCGGGACGTACAATGAGCAGTTCTTC. This translates into CSVPSTSGTYNEQFF.

The chain has TRBV7-9 and TRBJ2-1; 7 bases align to TRBD2. The CDR3 is made up of 15 amino acids. Germline V gene sequence: CDR1 SEHNR, CDR2 FQNEAQ (reference sequence). V dropped 5 bases and J dropped 3; count of bases not matched to a gene: 7. As DNA, the CDR3 is TGTGCCAGCAGCCCAAGGGAGGGGATCTACAATGAGCAGTTCTTC. This sequence encodes CASSPREGIYNEQFF. Variable domain in full (rest from reference TRBV7-9 and TRBJ2-1): DTGVSQNPRHKITKRGQNVTFRCDPISEHNRLYWYRQTLGQGPEFLTYFQNEAQLEKSRLLSDRFSAERPKGSFSTLEIQRTEQGDSAMYLCASSPREGIYNEQFFGPGTRLTVL.

A remark on this clone: In the same sample, other DNA sequences code for this CDR3. The genes are TRBV18 and TRBJ2-7; 7 nucleotides match TRBD1. The CDR3 has 14 residues. Germline V gene lookup returns CDR1 KGHSH and CDR2 LQKENI. The V segment lost 3 bases and the J segment 3 bases; nucleotides outside the gene matches: 5. The CDR3 sequence: CASSPGTASYEQYF. Here the CDR3 DNA reads TGTGCCAGCTCACCCGGGACAGCTAGCTACGAGCAGTACTTC.

The chain employs TRBV10-2 and TRBJ1-1, with 7 bases fitting TRBD1. The germline V gene encodes CDR1 WSHSY and CDR2 SAAADI. The V segment lost 6 bases and the J segment 3 bases; nucleotides outside the gene matches: 1. The CDR3 runs 12 residues. Here the CDR3 reads CASRTGDTEAFF. The DNA for the CDR3 is TGCGCCAGCAGAACAGGGGACACTGAAGCTTTCTTT.

V is TRBV7-2 and J is TRBJ2-7; 7 bases are shared with TRBD1. This CDR3 has 15 residues. Germline CDR1 reads SGHTA; CDR2 reads FQGNSA. Trimming took 3 bases from V and 1 from J; bases not matched to a gene: 6. The CDR3 DNA is TGTGCCAGCAGCTTCTCCGGGACAGTTTCCTACGAGCAGTACTTC. Protein: CASSFSGTVSYEQYF.

The V and J genes are TRBV2 and TRBJ2-7, with 13 bases identical to TRBD2. Unmatched junction bases numbered 3, after V lost 5 bases and J lost 2 bases. The CDR3 is 15 amino acids. Germline CDR1 and CDR2: SNHLY and FYNNEI. CDR3 DNA: TGTGCCAGCAGTCCAGGACTAGCGGGGGCCTACGAGCAGTACTTC. It is translated as CASSPGLAGAYEQYF. The variable domain in full, with the rest retrieved from reference TRBV2 and TRBJ2-7, is EPEVTQTPSHQVTQMGQEVILRCVPISNHLYFYWYRQILGQKVEFLVSFYNNEISEKSEIFDDQFSVERPDGSNFTLKIRSTKLEDSAMYFCASSPGLAGAYEQYFGPGTRLTVT.

The chain has TRBV5-1 and TRBJ2-7; D is possibly TRBD1 (8 bases). The CDR3 is 16 amino acids. CDR1 is SGHRS and CDR2 is YFSETQ in the germline V gene. Trimming took 4 bases from V and 4 from J, leaving 21 bases between them. In DNA, the CDR3 is TGCGCCAGCAGCCCCAAGTTAGGACAGGGAGGGTACGAGCAGTACTTC. Translated, it gives CASSPKLGQGGYEQYF.

The chain employs TRBV28 and TRBJ1-1; D may be TRBD1 (5 bases). CDR3 length: 14 residues. Germline CDR1 reads MDHEN; CDR2 reads SYDVKM. Trimming took 5 bases from V and 9 from J, leaving 19 bases between them. The CDR3 DNA follows: TGTGCCAGCAGTCCCCCAGAAGAGACAGAAAAAGCTTTCTTT. Translating it yields CASSPPEETEKAFF. The full variable domain, in which reference TRBV28 and TRBJ1-1 provide the parts outside the CDR3, is DVKVTQSSRYLVKRTGEKVFLECVQDMDHENMFWYRQDPGLGLRLIYFSYDVKMKEKGDIPEGYSVSREKKERFSLILESASTNQTSMYLCASSPPEETEKAFFGQGTRLTVV.

The chain recombines TRBV10-3 with TRBJ2-5, with D possibly matching TRBD1 (6 bases). The V and J ends lost 9 bases and 1 base respectively, with 12 bases between them. CDR1 and CDR2 (germline): ENHRY, SYGVKD. The CDR3 extends over 13 amino acids. CDR3 protein: CAIGGRPQETQYF. In DNA form, the CDR3 reads TGTGCCATAGGGGGACGGCCCCAAGAGACCCAGTACTTC.

This sequence joins TRBV7-2 and TRBJ2-1, with 9 bases matching TRBD1. Germline CDR1 SGHTA, CDR2 FQGNSA. The CDR3 runs to 15 residues. The V and J ends lost 5 bases and 4 bases, in that order; junction bases with no gene match: 6. In DNA, the CDR3 is TGTGCCAGCAGCAGTGACAGGGGGTATTACAATGAGCAGTTCTTC. This gives the protein CASSSDRGYYNEQFF.

The gene calls are TRBV28 and TRBJ2-7; D tentatively fits TRBD1 or TRBD2 (6 bases each). The CDR3 runs to 15 residues. V was trimmed by 6 bases and J by 0 bases, leaving 15 bases between them. CDR1 and CDR2 from the germline V gene are MDHEN and SYDVKM. This chain's CDR3 is CASRKGDFTSYEQYF. As DNA, the CDR3 is TGTGCCAGCAGGAAGGGGGACTTCACCTCCTACGAGCAGTACTTC.

This chain's CDR3 is CASSLTGSLNTGELFF. The CDR3 DNA reads as TGTGCCAGCAGCTTAACGGGGAGCCTGAACACCGGGGAGCTGTTTTTT. The rearrangement joins TRBV7-7 to TRBJ2-2; weak D call: TRBD2 (5 bases). Looked up from germline, CDR1 is SSHAT and CDR2 is FNYEAQ (reference sequence). V lost 2 bases, J lost 1 base, and 11 bases lay in between. There are 16 residues in the CDR3. Variable domain in full (rest from reference TRBV7-7 and TRBJ2-2): GAGVSQSPRYKVTKRGQDVTLRCDPISSHATLYWYQQALGQGPEFLTYFNYEAQPDKSGLPSDRFSAERPEGSISTLTIQRTEQRDSAMYRCASSLTGSLNTGELFFGEGSRLTVL.

This chain connects TRBV25-1 to TRBJ1-2; D is possibly TRBD1 (5 bases). V was clipped by 5 bases and J by 5 bases, with 15 bases between them. CDR3 length: 14 amino acids. The germline V gene has CDR1 MGHDK and CDR2 SYGVNS. DNA of the CDR3: TGTGCCAGCAGTTTGGGGGGTTCGAGGTATGGCTACACCTTC. As protein: CASSLGGSRYGYTF.